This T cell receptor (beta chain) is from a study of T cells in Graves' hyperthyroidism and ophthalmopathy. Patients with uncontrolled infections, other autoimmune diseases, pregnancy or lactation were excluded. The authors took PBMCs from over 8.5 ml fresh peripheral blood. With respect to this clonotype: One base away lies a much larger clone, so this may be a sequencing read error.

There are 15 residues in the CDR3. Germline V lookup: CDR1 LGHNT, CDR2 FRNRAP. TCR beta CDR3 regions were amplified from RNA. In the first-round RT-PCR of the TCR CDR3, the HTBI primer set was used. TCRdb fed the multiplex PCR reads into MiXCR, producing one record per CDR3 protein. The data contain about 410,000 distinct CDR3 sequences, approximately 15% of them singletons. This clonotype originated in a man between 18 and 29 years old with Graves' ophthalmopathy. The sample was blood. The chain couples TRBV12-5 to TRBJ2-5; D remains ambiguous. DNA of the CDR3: TGTGCTAGTGGTTCTGACTGGGAAAACCAAGAGGCCCAGTACTTC. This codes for CASGSDWENQEAQYF.